The 4 T cell receptor beta chains listed next were all sequenced from one sample in a study of tumor-infiltrating lymphocytes in primary liver carcinoma. TCR beta cDNA was reverse-transcribed from 500 to 550 ng of total RNA. The reaction used a constant-region primer and ProtoScript II reverse transcriptase. Employing slightly modified ARM-PCR, three nested multiplex PCR rounds were run, and these gave rise to the TCR beta libraries. Running nine to ten cycles apiece, the first two PCR rounds relied on TRBV1-TRBV30 forward primers together with a C-beta reverse primer. TCRdb itself ran the multiplex PCR reads through MiXCR, one entry per CDR3 protein. Here the sample spans roughly 180,000 distinct CDR3 sequences, over 50% being singletons. Unsorted whole blood yielded blood RNA, and germline DNA was extracted as well. The sequenced sample consisted of peripheral blood. All receptors come from a man in his forties with primary liver carcinoma and hepatitis B virus infection.

Note on this clonotype: One end of the junction fails to match germline, which may point to a read error. The V and J genes are TRBV5-1 and TRBJ2-1; D may be TRBD1 (5 bases). This CDR3 region has 13 residues. CDR1 SGHRS and CDR2 YFSETQ come from the germline V gene. CDR3 sequence (DNA): TGTGCCAGCTGCTTAACAGGCTACAATGAGCAGTTCTTC. As protein: CASCLTGYNEQFF.

This clonotype was found many times. V is TRBV11-2 and J is TRBJ2-7, with TRBD2 matching 8 bases. Germline V lookup: CDR1 SGHAT, CDR2 FQNNGV. V shed 2 bases, J shed 5 bases, and the junction held 5 bases outside the gene matches. The CDR3 contains 14 residues. In DNA form, the CDR3 reads TGTGCCAGCAGCTTACGGGAGGGGGACAACGAGCAGTACTTC. Protein product: CASSLREGDNEQYF.

This chain joins TRBV4-1 and TRBJ2-1; 9 bases map to TRBD2. The ends lost 0 bases at V and 8 bases at J; junction bases unmatched: 8. The CDR3 consists of 16 residues. Germline CDR1 is MGHRA and CDR2 is YSYEKL. CDR3 in amino acids: CASSQDGLAGVDEQFF. The CDR3, as DNA: TGCGCCAGCAGCCAAGATGGATTAGCGGGAGTGGATGAGCAGTTCTTC.

In this sample, this clonotype turned up many times. The J gene is TRBJ1-2, the V gene TRBV4-2, with D unclear. CDR3 length: 16 amino acids. The V gene's germline CDR1 is LGHNA and CDR2 YNFKEQ. Trimming shortened V by 0 bases and J by 2 bases, and 13 bases separated the two germline ends. In DNA, the CDR3 is TGTGCCAGCAGCCAAGAGGCTTGGCAGATCAACTATGGCTACACCTTC. Amino acids: CASSQEAWQINYGYTF.